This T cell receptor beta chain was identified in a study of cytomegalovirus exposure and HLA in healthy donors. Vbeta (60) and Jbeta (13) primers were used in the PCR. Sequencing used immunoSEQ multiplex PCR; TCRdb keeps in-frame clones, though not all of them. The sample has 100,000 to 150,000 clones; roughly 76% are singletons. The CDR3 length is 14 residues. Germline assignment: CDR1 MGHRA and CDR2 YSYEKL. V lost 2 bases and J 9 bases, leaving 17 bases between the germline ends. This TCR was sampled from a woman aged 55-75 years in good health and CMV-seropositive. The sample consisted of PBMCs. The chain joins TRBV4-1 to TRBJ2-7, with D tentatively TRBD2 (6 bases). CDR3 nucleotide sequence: TGCGCCAGCAGCCAATCCCGGGAGTCGGGACGGCAGTACTTC. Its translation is CASSQSRESGRQYF.